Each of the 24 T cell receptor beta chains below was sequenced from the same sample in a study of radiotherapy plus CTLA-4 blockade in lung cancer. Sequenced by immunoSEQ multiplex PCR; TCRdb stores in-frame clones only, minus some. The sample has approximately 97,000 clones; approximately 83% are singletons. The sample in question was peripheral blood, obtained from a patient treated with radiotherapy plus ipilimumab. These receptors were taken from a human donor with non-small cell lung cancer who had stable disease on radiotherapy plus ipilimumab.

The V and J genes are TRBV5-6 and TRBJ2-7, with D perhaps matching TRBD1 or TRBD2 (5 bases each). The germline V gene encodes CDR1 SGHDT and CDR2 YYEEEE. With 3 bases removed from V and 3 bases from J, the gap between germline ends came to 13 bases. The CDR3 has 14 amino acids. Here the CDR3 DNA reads TGTGCCAGCAGCTGGACGGGACGCGACTACGAGCAGTACTTC. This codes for CASSWTGRDYEQYF.

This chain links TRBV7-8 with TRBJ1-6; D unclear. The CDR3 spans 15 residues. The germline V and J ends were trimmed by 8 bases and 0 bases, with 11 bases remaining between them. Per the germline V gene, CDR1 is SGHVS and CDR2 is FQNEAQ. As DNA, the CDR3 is TGTGCCAGCCAACAACTCAGCTCCTATAATTCACCCCTCCACTTT. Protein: CASQQLSSYNSPLHF.

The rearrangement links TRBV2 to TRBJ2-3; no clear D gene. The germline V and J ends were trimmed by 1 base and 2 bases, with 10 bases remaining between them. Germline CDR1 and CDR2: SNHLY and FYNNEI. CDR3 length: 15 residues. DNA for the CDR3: TGTGCCAGCAGTGAAGGGCTCGCCTCCACAGATACGCAGTATTTT. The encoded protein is CASSEGLASTDTQYF.

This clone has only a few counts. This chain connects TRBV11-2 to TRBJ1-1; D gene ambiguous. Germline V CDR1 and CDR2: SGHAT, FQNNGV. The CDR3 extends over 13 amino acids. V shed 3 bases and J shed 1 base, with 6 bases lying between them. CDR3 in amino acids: CASSFTSNTEAFF. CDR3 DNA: TGTGCCAGCAGCTTCACCTCGAACACTGAAGCTTTCTTT.

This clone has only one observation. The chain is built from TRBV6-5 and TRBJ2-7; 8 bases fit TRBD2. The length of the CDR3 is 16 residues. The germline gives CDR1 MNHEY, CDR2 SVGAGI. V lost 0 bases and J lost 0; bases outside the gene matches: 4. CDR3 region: CASSYSGLAGSYEQYF. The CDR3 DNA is TGTGCCAGCAGTTACTCCGGGCTAGCGGGCTCCTACGAGCAGTACTTC.

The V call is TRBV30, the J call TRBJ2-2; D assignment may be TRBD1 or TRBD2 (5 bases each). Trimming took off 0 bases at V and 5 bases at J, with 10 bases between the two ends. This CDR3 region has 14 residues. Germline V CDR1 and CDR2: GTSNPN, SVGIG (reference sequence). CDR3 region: CAWSVLGDTGELFF. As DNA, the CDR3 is TGTGCCTGGAGTGTACTAGGGGATACCGGGGAGCTGTTTTTT. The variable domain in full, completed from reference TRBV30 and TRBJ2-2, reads SQTIHQWPATLVQPVGSPLSLECTVEGTSNPNLYWYRQAAGRGLQLLFYSVGIGQISSEVPQNLSASRPQDRQFILSSKKLLLSDSGFYLCAWSVLGDTGELFFGEGSRLTVL.

CDR3 amino acids: CASSLQGTAYEQYF. The DNA of the CDR3 is TGTGCCAGCAGTTTACAGGGAACGGCATACGAGCAGTACTTC. The V and J genes are TRBV27 and TRBJ2-7; D possibly corresponds to TRBD1 (5 bases). CDR1 and CDR2 from the germline V gene are MNHEY and SMNVEV (reference sequence). With 2 bases removed from V and 4 bases from J, the gap between germline ends came to 12 bases. This CDR3 has 14 amino acids.

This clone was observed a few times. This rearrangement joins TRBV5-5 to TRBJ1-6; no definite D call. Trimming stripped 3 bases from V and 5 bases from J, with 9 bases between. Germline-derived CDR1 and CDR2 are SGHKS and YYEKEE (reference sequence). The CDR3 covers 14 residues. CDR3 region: CASSSRFDNSPLHF. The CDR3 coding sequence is TGTGCCAGCAGCTCTAGGTTCGATAATTCACCCCTCCACTTT.

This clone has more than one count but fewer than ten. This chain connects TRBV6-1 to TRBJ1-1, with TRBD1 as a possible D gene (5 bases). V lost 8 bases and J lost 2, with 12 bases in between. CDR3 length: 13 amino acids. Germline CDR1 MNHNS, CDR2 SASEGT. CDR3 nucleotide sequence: TGTGCCAGCGGGACGGGAGGAAACACTGAAGCTTTCTTT. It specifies CASGTGGNTEAFF.

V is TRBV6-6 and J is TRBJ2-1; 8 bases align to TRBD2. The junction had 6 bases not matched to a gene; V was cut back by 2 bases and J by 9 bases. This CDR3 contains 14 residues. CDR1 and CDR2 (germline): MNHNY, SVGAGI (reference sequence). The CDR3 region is CASSYDRGGSEQFF. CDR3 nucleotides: TGTGCCAGCAGTTACGACCGGGGGGGCAGTGAGCAGTTCTTC.

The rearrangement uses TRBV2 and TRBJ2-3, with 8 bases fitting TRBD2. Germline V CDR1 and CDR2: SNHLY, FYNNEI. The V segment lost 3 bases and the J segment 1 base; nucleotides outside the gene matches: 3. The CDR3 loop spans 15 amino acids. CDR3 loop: CASSDGGGGTDTQYF. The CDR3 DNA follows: TGTGCCAGCAGTGACGGGGGGGGAGGCACAGATACGCAGTATTTT. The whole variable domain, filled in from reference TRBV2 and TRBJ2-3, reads EPEVTQTPSHQVTQMGQEVILRCVPISNHLYFYWYRQILGQKVEFLVSFYNNEISEKSEIFDDQFSVERPDGSNFTLKIRSTKLEDSAMYFCASSDGGGGTDTQYFGPGTRLTVL.

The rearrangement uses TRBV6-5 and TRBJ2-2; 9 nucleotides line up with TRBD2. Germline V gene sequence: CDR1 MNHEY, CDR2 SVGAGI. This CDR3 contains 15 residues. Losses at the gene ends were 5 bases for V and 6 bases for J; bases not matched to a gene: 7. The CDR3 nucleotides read TGTGCCAGCAGTACCCCTAGCGGGGCATCCGGGGAGCTGTTTTTT. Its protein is CASSTPSGASGELFF.

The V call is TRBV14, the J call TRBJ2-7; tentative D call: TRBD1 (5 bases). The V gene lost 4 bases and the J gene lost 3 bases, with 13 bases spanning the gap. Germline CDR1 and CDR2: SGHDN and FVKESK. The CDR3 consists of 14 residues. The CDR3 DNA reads TGTGCCAGCAGCCTAAACCTACAGGTCTACGAGCAGTACTTC. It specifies CASSLNLQVYEQYF.

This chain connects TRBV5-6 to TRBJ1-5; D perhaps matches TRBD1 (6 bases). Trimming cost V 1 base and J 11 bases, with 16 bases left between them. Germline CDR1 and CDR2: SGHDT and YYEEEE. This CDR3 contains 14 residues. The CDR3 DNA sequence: TGTGCCAGCAGCTTGTGGGGGGCCCTCGGGGCCCAGCATTTT. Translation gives CASSLWGALGAQHF.

In DNA form, the CDR3 reads TGTGCCAGCAGCTTAGTCGCCAGCTCCTACGAGCAGTACTTC. This codes for CASSLVASSYEQYF. This chain links TRBV7-9 with TRBJ2-7; D is ambiguous. V was clipped by 1 base and J by 0 bases, with 7 bases between them. This CDR3 is built from 14 residues. Germline values: CDR1 SEHNR, CDR2 FQNEAQ (reference sequence). Drawing the rest from reference TRBV7-9 and TRBJ2-7, the complete variable domain is DTGVSQNPRHKITKRGQNVTFRCDPISEHNRLYWYRQTLGQGPEFLTYFQNEAQLEKSRLLSDRFSAERPKGSFSTLEIQRTEQGDSAMYLCASSLVASSYEQYFGPGTRLTVT.

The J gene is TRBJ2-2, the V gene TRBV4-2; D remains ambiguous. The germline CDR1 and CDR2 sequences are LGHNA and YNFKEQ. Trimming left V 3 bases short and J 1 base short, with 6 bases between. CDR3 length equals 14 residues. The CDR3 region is CASSHRLNTGELFF. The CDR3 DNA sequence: TGTGCCAGCAGCCATCGACTGAACACCGGGGAGCTGTTTTTT.

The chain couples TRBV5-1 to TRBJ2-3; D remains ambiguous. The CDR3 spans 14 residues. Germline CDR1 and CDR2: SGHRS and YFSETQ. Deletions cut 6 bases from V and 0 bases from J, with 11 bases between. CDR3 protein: CASTPQTSTDTQYF. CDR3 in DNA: TGCGCCAGCACCCCCCAGACTAGCACAGATACGCAGTATTTT.

The CDR3 nucleotides are TGTGCCAGCAGCGCCGGCCTTGGGGCAAGGGGCTACACCTTC. Translation gives CASSAGLGARGYTF. This sequence joins TRBV2 and TRBJ1-2; maybe TRBD1 (5 bases). This CDR3 has 14 residues. Trimming stripped 6 bases from V and 8 bases from J, with 19 bases between. Per germline, CDR1 SNHLY and CDR2 FYNNEI.

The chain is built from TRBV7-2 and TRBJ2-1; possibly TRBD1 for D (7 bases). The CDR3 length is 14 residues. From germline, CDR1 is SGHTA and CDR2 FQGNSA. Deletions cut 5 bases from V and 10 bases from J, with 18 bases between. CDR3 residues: CASSSRSGGGEQFF. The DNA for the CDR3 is TGTGCCAGCAGCAGTCGGTCAGGGGGAGGCGAGCAGTTCTTC.

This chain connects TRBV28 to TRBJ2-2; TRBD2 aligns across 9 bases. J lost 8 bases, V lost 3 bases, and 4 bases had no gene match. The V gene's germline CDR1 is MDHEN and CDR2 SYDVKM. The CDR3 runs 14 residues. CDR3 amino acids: CASSFGTSRGELFF. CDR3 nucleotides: TGTGCCAGCAGTTTCGGGACTAGCAGGGGGGAGCTGTTTTTT.

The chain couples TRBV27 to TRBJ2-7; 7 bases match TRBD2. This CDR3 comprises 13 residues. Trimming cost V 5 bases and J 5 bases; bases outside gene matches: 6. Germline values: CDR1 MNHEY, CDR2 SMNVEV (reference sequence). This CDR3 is CASSPTSANEQYF. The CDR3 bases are TGTGCCAGCAGTCCAACTAGCGCTAACGAGCAGTACTTC.

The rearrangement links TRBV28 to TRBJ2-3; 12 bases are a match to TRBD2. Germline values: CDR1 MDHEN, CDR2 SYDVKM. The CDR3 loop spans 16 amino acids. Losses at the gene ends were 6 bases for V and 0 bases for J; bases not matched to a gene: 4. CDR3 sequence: CASRPGTSGSTDTQYF. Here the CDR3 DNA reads TGTGCCAGCAGACCTGGGACTAGCGGGAGCACAGATACGCAGTATTTT.

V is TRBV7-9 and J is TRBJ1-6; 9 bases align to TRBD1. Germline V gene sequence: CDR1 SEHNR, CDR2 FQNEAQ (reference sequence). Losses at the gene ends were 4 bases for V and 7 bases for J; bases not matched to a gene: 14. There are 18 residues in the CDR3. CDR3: CASSSPPGTGSLNSPLHF. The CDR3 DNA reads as TGTGCCAGCAGCTCTCCCCCGGGGACAGGGTCCCTAAATTCACCCCTCCACTTT.

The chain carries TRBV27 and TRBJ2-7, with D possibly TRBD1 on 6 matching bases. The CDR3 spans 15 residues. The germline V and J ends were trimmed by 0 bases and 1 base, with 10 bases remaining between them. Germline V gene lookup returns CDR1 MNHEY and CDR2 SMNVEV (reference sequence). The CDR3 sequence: CASSLSRDKSYEQYF. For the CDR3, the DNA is TGTGCCAGCAGTTTATCGAGGGACAAATCCTACGAGCAGTACTTC.